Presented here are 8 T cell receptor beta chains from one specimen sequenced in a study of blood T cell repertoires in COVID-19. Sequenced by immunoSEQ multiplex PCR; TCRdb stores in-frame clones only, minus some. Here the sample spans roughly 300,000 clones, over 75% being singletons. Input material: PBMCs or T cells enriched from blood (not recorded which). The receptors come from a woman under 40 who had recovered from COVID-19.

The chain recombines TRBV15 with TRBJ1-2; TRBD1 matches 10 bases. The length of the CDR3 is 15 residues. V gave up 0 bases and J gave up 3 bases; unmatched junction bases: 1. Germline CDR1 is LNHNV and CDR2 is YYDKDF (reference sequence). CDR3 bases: TGTGCCACCAGCAGAGATGGGACAGGGGACTATGGCTACACCTTC. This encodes CATSRDGTGDYGYTF.

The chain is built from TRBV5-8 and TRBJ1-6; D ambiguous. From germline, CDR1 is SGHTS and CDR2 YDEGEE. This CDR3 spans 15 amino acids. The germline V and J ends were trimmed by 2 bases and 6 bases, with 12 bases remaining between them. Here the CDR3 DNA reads TGTGCCAGCAGCTTAGGTTCTACAGCTAATTCACCCCTCCACTTT. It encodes CASSLGSTANSPLHF.

The CDR3 bases are TGTGCGTTCGGGTCCTACGAGCAGTACTTC. The encoded protein is CAFGSYEQYF. V gene TRBV6-5 combines with J gene TRBJ2-7; D not resolved. Germline V gene lookup returns CDR1 MNHEY and CDR2 SVGAGI. There are 10 residues in the CDR3.

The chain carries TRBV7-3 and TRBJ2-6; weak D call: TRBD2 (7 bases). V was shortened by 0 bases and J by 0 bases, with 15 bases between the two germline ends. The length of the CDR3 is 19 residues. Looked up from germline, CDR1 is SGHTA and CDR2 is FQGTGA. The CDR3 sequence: CASSLTGGGHRSGANVLTF. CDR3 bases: TGTGCCAGCAGCTTAACTGGGGGGGGACACCGCTCTGGGGCCAACGTCCTGACTTTC.

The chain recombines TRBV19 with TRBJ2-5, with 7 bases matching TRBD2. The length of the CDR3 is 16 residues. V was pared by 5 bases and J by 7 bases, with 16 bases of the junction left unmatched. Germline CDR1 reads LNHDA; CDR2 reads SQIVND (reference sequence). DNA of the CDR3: TGTGCCAGTAGTTTCAAGTCCGGACTAGTTAGCGGGACCCAGTACTTC. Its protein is CASSFKSGLVSGTQYF.

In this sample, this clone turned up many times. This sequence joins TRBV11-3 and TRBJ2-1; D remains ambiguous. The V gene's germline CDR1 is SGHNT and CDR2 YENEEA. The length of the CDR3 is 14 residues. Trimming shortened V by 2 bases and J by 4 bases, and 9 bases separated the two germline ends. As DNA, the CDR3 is TGTGCCAGCAGCTTAACTGATAGATACAATGAGCAGTTCTTC. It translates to CASSLTDRYNEQFF.

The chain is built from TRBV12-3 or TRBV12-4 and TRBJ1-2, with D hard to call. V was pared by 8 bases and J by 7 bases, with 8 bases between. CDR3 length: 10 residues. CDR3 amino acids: CASAPGGYTF. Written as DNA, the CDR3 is TGTGCCAGCGCCCCCGGTGGCTACACCTTC.

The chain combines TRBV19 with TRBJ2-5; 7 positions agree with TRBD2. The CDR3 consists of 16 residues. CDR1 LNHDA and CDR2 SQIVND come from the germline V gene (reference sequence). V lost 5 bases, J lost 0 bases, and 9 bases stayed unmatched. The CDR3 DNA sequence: TGTGCCAGTAGTCTGAGCGGGGCGGGGTACCAAGAGACCCAGTACTTC. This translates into CASSLSGAGYQETQYF.